The 16 T cell receptor beta chains presented below share a single source sample, sequenced in a study of siplizumab effects on memory and regulatory T cells. This table comes from immunoSEQ multiplex PCR, and its TCRdb copy is limited to in-frame clones, with some not included. The sample includes more than 85,000 clones, 92% of them seen just once. Material for sequencing was Tregs sorted from blood. These receptor sequences come from a human donor in good health.

Here the CDR3 DNA reads TGCAGCGTTGATGACGGGCCGGGGATTCAGTACTTC. Residues: CSVDDGPGIQYF. The gene calls are TRBV29-1 and TRBJ2-4; possible D gene TRBD2, 5 bases. The CDR3 extends over 12 amino acids. The germline V gene encodes CDR1 SQVTM and CDR2 ANQGSEA. V lost 3 bases and J 10 bases, leaving 13 bases between the germline ends.

V gene TRBV11-1 combines with J gene TRBJ1-4; 7 bases are shared with TRBD1. In germline, CDR1 is SGHAT, CDR2 FQDESV (reference sequence). The trim removed 3 bases at V and 4 bases at J, leaving 2 bases unmatched. CDR3 size: 14 residues. For the CDR3, the DNA is TGTGCCAGCAGCTTGGGACAGTATAATGAAAAACTGTTTTTT. Translation gives CASSLGQYNEKLFF.

V usage is TRBV5-1 and J usage is TRBJ1-2, with D perhaps TRBD1 (5 bases). V was trimmed by 4 bases and J by 4 bases, leaving 11 bases between them. CDR3 length: 13 amino acids. CDR1 and CDR2 from the germline V gene are SGHRS and YFSETQ. DNA for the CDR3: TGCGCCAGCAGCCCCGGGACTCTCTATGGCTACACCTTC. Its protein product is CASSPGTLYGYTF.

This clone was seen just once. The V call is TRBV5-1, the J call TRBJ2-3; 8 nucleotides line up with TRBD2. There are 14 residues in the CDR3. V shed 0 bases, J shed 5 bases, and the junction held 2 bases outside the gene matches. Germline lookup yields CDR1 SGHRS and CDR2 YFSETQ. As DNA, the CDR3 is TGCGCCAGCAGCTTGGTGGCGGGAGGAGATACGCAGTATTTT. Its protein is CASSLVAGGDTQYF.

This sequence joins TRBV15 and TRBJ2-7; 11 bases fit TRBD2. With V trimmed by 3 bases and J by 5 bases, 9 bases remained unmatched. The CDR3 loop spans 16 amino acids. Germline V CDR1 and CDR2: LNHNV, YYDKDF (reference sequence). CDR3 residues: CATSSRASGRINEQYF. The CDR3 DNA reads TGTGCCACCAGCAGTCGGGCTAGCGGGAGGATCAACGAGCAGTACTTC.

A few counts support this clone. CDR3 region: CASSPTEYEQYF. The DNA for the CDR3 is TGTGCCAGCAGCCCGACTGAATACGAGCAGTACTTC. This chain joins TRBV6-6 and TRBJ2-7; the D is unclear. The germline V gene has CDR1 MNHNY and CDR2 SVGAGI (reference sequence). This CDR3 region has 12 residues. With 6 bases removed from V and 4 bases from J, the gap between germline ends came to 10 bases.

CDR3 sequence (DNA): TGTGCCAGCAACACCGGGCCCAATGGCCAGCAGTTCTTC. Amino acid sequence: CASNTGPNGQQFF. V and J are TRBV7-3 and TRBJ2-1; D remains unclear. This CDR3 comprises 13 residues. Per the germline V gene, CDR1 is SGHTA and CDR2 is FQGTGA. Trimming cost V 7 bases and J 11 bases, with 18 bases left between them. The full variable domain, its missing parts supplied by reference TRBV7-3 and TRBJ2-1, is GAGVSQTPSNKVTEKGKYVELRCDPISGHTALYWYRQSLGQGPEFLIYFQGTGAADDSGLPNDRFFAVRPEGSVSTLKIQRTERGDSAVYLCASNTGPNGQQFFGPGTRLTVL.

The chain has TRBV7-9 and TRBJ1-1, with D unclear. The germline V gene encodes CDR1 SEHNR and CDR2 FQNEAQ (reference sequence). V shed 2 bases and J shed 0 bases, with 10 bases lying between them. This CDR3 contains 15 residues. CDR3 protein: CASSLLAALNTEAFF. DNA of the CDR3: TGTGCCAGCAGCTTATTAGCAGCCCTGAACACTGAAGCTTTCTTT. Complete variable domain (other parts from reference TRBV7-9 and TRBJ1-1): DTGVSQNPRHKITKRGQNVTFRCDPISEHNRLYWYRQTLGQGPEFLTYFQNEAQLEKSRLLSDRFSAERPKGSFSTLEIQRTEQGDSAMYLCASSLLAALNTEAFFGQGTRLTVV.

This clone turned up a few times. This chain joins TRBV23-1 and TRBJ2-7, with D possibly being TRBD2 (6 bases). TRBV23-1 is an open reading frame, and its role is uncertain. Trimming cost V 6 bases and J 5 bases, with 17 bases left between them. There are 14 residues in the CDR3. The CDR3 is CASRPGSSGDEQYF. The CDR3 DNA sequence: TGCGCCAGCAGGCCCGGGAGCTCAGGAGACGAGCAGTACTTC.

The gene calls are TRBV6-5 and TRBJ2-5; D perhaps matches TRBD2 (7 bases). The germline gives CDR1 MNHEY, CDR2 SVGAGI. This CDR3 comprises 15 residues. V lost 4 bases to trimming and J lost 11 bases, with 23 bases between them. The DNA of the CDR3 is TGTGCCAGCAGTTCCAAGACAGGCCGACGGGGGGAGCAGTACTTC. Residues: CASSSKTGRRGEQYF.

This rearrangement joins TRBV7-2 to TRBJ2-3; 9 nucleotides line up with TRBD2. The V and J ends lost 5 bases and 0 bases, in that order; junction bases with no gene match: 6. Germline-derived CDR1 and CDR2 are SGHTA and FQGNSA. CDR3 length: 16 amino acids. CDR3: CASSPGLARSTDTQYF. The CDR3 nucleotides read TGTGCCAGCAGCCCGGGACTAGCTAGAAGCACAGATACGCAGTATTTT.

The rearrangement links TRBV29-1 to TRBJ2-3; possibly TRBD2 for D (5 bases). The CDR3 has 14 amino acids. Germline V lookup: CDR1 SQVTM, CDR2 ANQGSEA. The ends were cut back, 0 bases at V and 2 bases at J, with 9 bases in the middle. The CDR3 region has the DNA TGCAGCGTTGAAGAGCGGGCCGACACAGATACGCAGTATTTT. This encodes CSVEERADTDTQYF.

CDR3 sequence: CASRSLPGQGIITGTSGPADTQYF. CDR3 sequence (DNA): TGTGCCAGCAGATCCCTTCCGGGACAGGGGATTATTACCGGGACTAGCGGCCCGGCGGATACGCAGTATTTT. The chain recombines TRBV2 with TRBJ2-3; possible D gene TRBD2, 11 bases. This CDR3 has 24 residues. The V gene lost 6 bases and the J gene lost 6 bases, with 46 bases spanning the gap. Germline-derived CDR1 and CDR2 are SNHLY and FYNNEI.

The V gene is TRBV11-1, the J gene TRBJ2-1, with 9 nucleotides matching TRBD2. J was trimmed by 0 bases and V by 1 base; bases with no gene match: 4. Germline V gene data show CDR1 as SGHAT and CDR2 as FQDESV (reference sequence). The CDR3 contains 17 residues. The CDR3 region is CASSLEIAGVSYNEQFF. In nucleotides, the CDR3 is TGTGCCAGCAGCTTAGAGATAGCGGGAGTCTCCTACAATGAGCAGTTCTTC.

Points on this clone: Other DNA variants within this sample encode the same CDR3. This chain connects TRBV30 to TRBJ1-2, with TRBD1 matching over 9 bases. The CDR3 extends over 14 amino acids. CDR1 and CDR2 (germline): GTSNPN, SVGIG (reference sequence). V lost 3 bases and J lost 8; bases outside the gene matches: 10. The chain's CDR3 is CAWRDISTGGGYTF. The CDR3 DNA follows: TGTGCCTGGAGAGATATTTCGACAGGGGGGGGCTACACCTTC. The variable domain in full, with the rest retrieved from reference TRBV30 and TRBJ1-2, is SQTIHQWPATLVQPVGSPLSLECTVEGTSNPNLYWYRQAAGRGLQLLFYSVGIGQISSEVPQNLSASRPQDRQFILSSKKLLLSDSGFYLCAWRDISTGGGYTFGSGTRLTVV.

The count of this clone is one. V is TRBV28 and J is TRBJ2-7, with D perhaps TRBD2 (6 bases). V gave up 7 bases and J gave up 6 bases, with 19 bases separating them. The CDR3 is 14 residues long. Germline lookup yields CDR1 MDHEN and CDR2 SYDVKM. The CDR3 bases are TGTGCCAGCAACGACGGGACTTTTGCCCGCGAGCAGTACTTC. It yields the protein CASNDGTFAREQYF.